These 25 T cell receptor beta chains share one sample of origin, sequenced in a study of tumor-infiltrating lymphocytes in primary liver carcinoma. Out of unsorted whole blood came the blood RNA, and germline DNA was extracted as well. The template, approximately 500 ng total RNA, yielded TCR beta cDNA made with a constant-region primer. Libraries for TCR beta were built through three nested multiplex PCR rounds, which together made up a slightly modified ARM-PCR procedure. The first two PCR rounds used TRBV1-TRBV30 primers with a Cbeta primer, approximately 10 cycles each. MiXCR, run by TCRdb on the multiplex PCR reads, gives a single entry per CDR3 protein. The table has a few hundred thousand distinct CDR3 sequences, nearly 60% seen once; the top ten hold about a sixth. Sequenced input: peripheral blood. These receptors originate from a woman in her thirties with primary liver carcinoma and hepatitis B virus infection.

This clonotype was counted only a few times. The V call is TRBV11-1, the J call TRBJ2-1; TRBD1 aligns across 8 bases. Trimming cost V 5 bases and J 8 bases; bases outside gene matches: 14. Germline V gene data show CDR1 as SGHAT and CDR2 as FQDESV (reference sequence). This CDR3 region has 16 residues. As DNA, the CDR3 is TGTGCCAGCAGCCACGGGGCAGGGGGCATCGGGGATGAGCAGTTCTTC. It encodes CASSHGAGGIGDEQFF.

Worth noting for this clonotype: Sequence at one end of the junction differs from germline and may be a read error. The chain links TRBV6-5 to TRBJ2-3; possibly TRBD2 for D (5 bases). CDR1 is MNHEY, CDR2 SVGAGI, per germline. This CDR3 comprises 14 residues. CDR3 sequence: CASSYLAGIDTQYF. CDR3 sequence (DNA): TGTGCCAGCAGTTATTTGGCCGGGATAGATACGCAGTATTTC.

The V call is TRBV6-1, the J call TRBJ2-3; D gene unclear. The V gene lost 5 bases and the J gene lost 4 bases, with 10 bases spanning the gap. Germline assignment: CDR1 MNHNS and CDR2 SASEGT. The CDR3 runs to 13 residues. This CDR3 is CASSSLDADTQYF. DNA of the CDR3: TGTGCCAGCAGTTCCCTTGACGCAGATACGCAGTATTTT.

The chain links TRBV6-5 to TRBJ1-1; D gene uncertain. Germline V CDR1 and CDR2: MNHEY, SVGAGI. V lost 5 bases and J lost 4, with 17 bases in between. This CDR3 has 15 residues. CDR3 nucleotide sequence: TGTGCCAGCAGTCCAGGACCGTTCCGAGGCACTGAAGCTTTCTTT. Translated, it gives CASSPGPFRGTEAFF.

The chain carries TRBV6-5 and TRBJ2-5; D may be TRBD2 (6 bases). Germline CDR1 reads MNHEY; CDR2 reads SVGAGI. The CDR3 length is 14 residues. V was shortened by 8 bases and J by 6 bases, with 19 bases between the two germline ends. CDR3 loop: CASHDGGFEKTQYF. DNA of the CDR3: TGTGCCAGCCACGATGGGGGGTTCGAAAAGACCCAGTACTTC.

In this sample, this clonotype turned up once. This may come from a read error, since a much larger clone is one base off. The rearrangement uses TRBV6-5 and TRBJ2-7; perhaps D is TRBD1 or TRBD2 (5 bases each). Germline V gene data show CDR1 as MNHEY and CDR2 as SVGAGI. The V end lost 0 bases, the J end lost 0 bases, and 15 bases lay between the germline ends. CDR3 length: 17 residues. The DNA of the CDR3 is TGTGCCAGCAGTTACTCGTCGGGGCCGGGGAGCTCCTACGAGCAGTACTTC. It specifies CASSYSSGPGSSYEQYF.

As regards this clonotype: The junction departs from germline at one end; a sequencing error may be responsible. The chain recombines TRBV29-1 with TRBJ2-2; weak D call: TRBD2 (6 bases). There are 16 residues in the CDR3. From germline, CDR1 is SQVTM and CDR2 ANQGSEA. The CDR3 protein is CSVAVSGTANIGELFF. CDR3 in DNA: TGCAGCGTTGCCGTTAGCGGAACAGCGAACATCGGGGAGCTGTTTTTT.

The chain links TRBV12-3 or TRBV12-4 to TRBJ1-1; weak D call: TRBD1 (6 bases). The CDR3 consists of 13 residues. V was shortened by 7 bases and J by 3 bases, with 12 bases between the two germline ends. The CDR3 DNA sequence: TGTGCCAGCAACCTACAGGGTTACACTGAAGCTTTCTTT. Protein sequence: CASNLQGYTEAFF.

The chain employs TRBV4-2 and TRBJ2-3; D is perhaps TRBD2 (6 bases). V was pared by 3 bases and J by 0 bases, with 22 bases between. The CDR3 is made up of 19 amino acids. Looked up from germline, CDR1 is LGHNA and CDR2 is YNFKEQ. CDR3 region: CASSQRLVAEPSSTDTQYF. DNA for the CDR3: TGTGCCAGCAGCCAGAGACTAGTGGCAGAACCTTCTAGCACAGATACGCAGTATTTT.

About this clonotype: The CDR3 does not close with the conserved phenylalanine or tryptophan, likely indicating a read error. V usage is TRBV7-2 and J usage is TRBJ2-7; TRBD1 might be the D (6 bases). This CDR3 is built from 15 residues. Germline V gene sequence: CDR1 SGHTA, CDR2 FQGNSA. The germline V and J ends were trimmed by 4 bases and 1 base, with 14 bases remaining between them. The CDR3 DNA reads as TGTGCCAGCAGCTCAAGTCTGGGACAATCCTACGAGCAGTACCTC. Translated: CASSSSLGQSYEQYL.

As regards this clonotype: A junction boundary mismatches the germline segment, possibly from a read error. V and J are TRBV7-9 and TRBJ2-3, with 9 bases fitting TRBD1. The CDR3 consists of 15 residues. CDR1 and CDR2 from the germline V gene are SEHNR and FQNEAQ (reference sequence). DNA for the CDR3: TGTGCCAGCAGTCCTAACAGGGGGCAATCAGATGCGCAGTATTTT. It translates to CASSPNRGQSDAQYF.

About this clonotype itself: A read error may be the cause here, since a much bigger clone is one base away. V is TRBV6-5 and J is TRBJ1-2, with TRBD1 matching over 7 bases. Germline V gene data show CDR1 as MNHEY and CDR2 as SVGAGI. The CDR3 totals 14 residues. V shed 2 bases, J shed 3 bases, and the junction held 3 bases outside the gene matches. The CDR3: CASSYTTGDYGYTF. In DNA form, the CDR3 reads TGTGCCAGCAGTTACACCACAGGGGACTATGGCTACACCTTC.

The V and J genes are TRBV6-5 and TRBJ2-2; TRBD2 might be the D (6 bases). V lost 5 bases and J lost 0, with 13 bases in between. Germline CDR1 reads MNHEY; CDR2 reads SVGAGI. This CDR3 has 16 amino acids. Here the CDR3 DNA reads TGTGCCAGCAGTCACGGACTATTGGCGAACACCGGGGAGCTGTTTTTT. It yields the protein CASSHGLLANTGELFF.

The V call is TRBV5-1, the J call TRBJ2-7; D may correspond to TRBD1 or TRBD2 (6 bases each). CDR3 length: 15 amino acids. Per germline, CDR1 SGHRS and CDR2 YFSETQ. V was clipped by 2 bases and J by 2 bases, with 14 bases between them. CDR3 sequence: CASSFSLGGTYEQYF. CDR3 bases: TGCGCCAGCAGCTTCTCGCTGGGGGGCACCTACGAGCAGTACTTC.

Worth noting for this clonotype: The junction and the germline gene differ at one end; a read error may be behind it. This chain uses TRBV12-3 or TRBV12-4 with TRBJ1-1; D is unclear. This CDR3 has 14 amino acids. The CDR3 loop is CASSFLRMNTETFF. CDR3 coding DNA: TGTGCCAGCAGTTTCCTACGGATGAACACTGAAACTTTCTTT.

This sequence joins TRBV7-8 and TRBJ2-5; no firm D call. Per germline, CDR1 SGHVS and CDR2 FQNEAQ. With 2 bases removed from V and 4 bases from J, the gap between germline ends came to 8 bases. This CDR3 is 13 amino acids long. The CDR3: CASSLSRVETQYF. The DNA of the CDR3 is TGTGCCAGCAGCTTAAGCCGGGTAGAGACCCAGTACTTC.

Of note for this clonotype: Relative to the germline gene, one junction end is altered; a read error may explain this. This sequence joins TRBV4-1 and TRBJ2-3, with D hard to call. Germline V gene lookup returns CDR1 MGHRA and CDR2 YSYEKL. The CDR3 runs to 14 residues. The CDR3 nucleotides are TGCGCCGGCAGCCAAGAAGGACGGGCGGATACGCAGTATTTT. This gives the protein CAGSQEGRADTQYF.

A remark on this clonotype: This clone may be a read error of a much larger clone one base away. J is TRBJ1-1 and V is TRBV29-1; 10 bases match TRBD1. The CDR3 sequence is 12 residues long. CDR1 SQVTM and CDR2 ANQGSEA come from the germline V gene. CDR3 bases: TGCGGCGTCAGGACAGGGGGCACTGAAGCTTTCTTT. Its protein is CGVRTGGTEAFF.

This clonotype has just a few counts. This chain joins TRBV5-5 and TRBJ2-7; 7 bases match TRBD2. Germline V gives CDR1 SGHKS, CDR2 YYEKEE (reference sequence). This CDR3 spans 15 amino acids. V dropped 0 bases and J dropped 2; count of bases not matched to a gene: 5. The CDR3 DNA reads TGTGCCAGCAGCTTGGTGGCTAGCGGAGCCTACGAGCAGTACTTC. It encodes CASSLVASGAYEQYF.

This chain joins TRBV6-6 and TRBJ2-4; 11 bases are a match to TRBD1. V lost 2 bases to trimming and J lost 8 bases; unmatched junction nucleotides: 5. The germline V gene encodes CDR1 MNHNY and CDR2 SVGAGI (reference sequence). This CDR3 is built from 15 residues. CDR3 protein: CASSYEGQGGYIQYF. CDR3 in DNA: TGTGCCAGCAGTTACGAGGGACAGGGGGGGTACATTCAGTACTTC.

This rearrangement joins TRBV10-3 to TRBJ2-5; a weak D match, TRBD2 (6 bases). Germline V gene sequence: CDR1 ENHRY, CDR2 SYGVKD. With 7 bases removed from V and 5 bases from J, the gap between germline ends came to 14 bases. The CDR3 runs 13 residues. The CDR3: CAIKGLYEETQYF. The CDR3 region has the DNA TGTGCCATCAAGGGACTTTACGAGGAGACCCAGTACTTC.

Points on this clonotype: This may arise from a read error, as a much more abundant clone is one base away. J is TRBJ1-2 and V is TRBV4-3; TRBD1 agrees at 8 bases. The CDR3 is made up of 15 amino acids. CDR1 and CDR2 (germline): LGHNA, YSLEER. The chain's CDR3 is CSSSQDRGGGYGYTF. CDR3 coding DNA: TGCTCCAGCAGCCAAGACAGGGGAGGTGGCTATGGCTACACCTTC.

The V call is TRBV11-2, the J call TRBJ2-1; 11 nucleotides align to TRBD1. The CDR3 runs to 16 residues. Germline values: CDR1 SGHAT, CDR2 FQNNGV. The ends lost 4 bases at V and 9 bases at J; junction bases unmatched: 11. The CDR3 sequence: CASSWAGTGGYCEQFF. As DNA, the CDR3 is TGTGCCAGCAGCTGGGCCGGGACAGGGGGATACTGTGAGCAGTTCTTC.

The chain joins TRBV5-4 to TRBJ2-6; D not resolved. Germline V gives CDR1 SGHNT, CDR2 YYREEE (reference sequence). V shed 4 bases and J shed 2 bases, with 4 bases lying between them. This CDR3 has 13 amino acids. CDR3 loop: CASSAPGANVLTF. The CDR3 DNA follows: TGTGCCAGCAGCGCCCCTGGGGCCAACGTCCTGACTTTC. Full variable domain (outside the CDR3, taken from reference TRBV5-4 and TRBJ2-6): ETGVTQSPTHLIKTRGQQVTLRCSSQSGHNTVSWYQQALGQGPQFIFQYYREEENGRGNFPPRFSGLQFPNYSSELNVNALELDDSALYLCASSAPGANVLTFGAGSRLTVL.

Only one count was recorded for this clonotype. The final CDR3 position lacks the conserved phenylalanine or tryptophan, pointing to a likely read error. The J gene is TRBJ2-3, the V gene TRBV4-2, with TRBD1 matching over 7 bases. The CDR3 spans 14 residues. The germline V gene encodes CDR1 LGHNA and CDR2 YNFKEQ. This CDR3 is CVSSETGIVDMQYV. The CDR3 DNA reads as TGTGTCAGCAGTGAGACAGGGATAGTGGATATGCAGTATGTT.